Listed below are T cell receptor beta chains from one sample, sequenced in a study of radiation and T cells in renal cell carcinoma. Sequencing was performed with immunoSEQ multiplex PCR; in TCRdb, only in-frame clones are kept and a portion is missing. The sample contains 120,000 or so clones, around 81% of which appear only once. The material was blood, obtained from a patient whose treatment included radiotherapy and nephrectomy. The receptors derive from a man aged 45-65 years with renal cell carcinoma. Both conserved end residues are part of each CDR3. D genes are given only for firm matches. Expanded clones get a size class; other rows say once, few or many, or leave the size out.

CDR3 protein: CASSFGFGEKLFF
CDR3 DNA: TGCGCCAGCAGCTTCGGGTTCGGGGAAAAACTGTTTTTT
clone size: .
J gene: TRBJ1-4
V gene: TRBV5-1
D gene: .

CDR3 protein: CASTNRRGGSRPMDTQYF
CDR3 DNA: TGTGCCAGCACCAACCGTCGTGGCGGCAGTCGCCCAATGGATACGCAGTATTTT
clone size: .
J gene: TRBJ2-3
V gene: TRBV7-9
D gene: .

CDR3 protein: CASRFSGNTEAFF
CDR3 DNA: TGTGCCAGTAGATTTTCAGGGAACACTGAAGCTTTCTTT
clone size: .
J gene: TRBJ1-1
V gene: TRBV19
D gene: .

CDR3 protein: CASSQVGGIFLNTEAFF
CDR3 DNA: TGCGCCAGCAGCCAAGTCGGTGGGATATTCCTGAACACTGAAGCTTTCTTT
clone size: few
J gene: TRBJ1-1
V gene: TRBV4-1
D gene: .

CDR3 protein: CASSPRLSGGAVGELFF
CDR3 DNA: TGTGCCAGCAGCCCACGACTGAGCGGGGGGGCAGTTGGGGAGCTGTTTTTT
clone size: .
J gene: TRBJ2-2
V gene: TRBV7-2
D gene: TRBD2

CDR3 protein: CASRGTRDTTGELFF
CDR3 DNA: TGTGCCAGCAGAGGCACTCGAGACACCACCGGGGAGCTGTTTTTT
clone size: .
J gene: TRBJ2-2
V gene: TRBV7-9
D gene: .

CDR3 protein: CASSINRQGKTYEQYF
CDR3 DNA: TGTGCCAGTAGTATCAATCGACAGGGGAAAACCTACGAGCAGTACTTC
clone size: .
J gene: TRBJ2-7
V gene: TRBV19
D gene: TRBD1

CDR3 protein: CASSLMLGKETQYF
CDR3 DNA: TGTGCCAGCAGCTTGATGCTAGGAAAAGAGACCCAGTACTTC
clone size: .
J gene: TRBJ2-5
V gene: TRBV5-4
D gene: .

CDR3 protein: CASSVGAGRMNTGELFF
CDR3 DNA: TGTGCCAGCAGCGTAGGGGCGGGGAGGATGAACACCGGGGAGCTGTTTTTT
clone size: .
J gene: TRBJ2-2
V gene: TRBV9
D gene: .

CDR3 protein: CASQHPSDIAYGYTF
CDR3 DNA: TGTGCCAGTCAACACCCGAGCGACATTGCCTATGGCTACACCTTC
clone size: .
J gene: TRBJ1-2
V gene: TRBV19
D gene: .

CDR3 protein: CASSLVRQGATGELFF
CDR3 DNA: TGTGCCAGCAGCTTAGTGAGACAGGGGGCGACCGGGGAGCTGTTTTTT
clone size: once
J gene: TRBJ2-2
V gene: TRBV7-6
D gene: TRBD1

CDR3 protein: CASSVYGDNEQFF
CDR3 DNA: TGCGCCAGCAGCGTGTACGGGGACAATGAGCAGTTCTTC
clone size: .
J gene: TRBJ2-1
V gene: TRBV5-1
D gene: .

CDR3 protein: CASGYAGYGYTF
CDR3 DNA: TGTGCCAGCGGTTACGCAGGGTATGGCTACACCTTC
clone size: .
J gene: TRBJ1-2
V gene: TRBV6-5
D gene: .

CDR3 protein: CASSVALRDYNEQFF
CDR3 DNA: TGTGCCAGCAGCGTAGCTTTGCGGGACTACAATGAGCAGTTCTTC
clone size: .
J gene: TRBJ2-1
V gene: TRBV9
D gene: .

CDR3 protein: CAWLHGRGVDTQYF
CDR3 DNA: TGTGCCTGGCTCCACGGGCGGGGGGTAGATACGCAGTATTTT
clone size: .
J gene: TRBJ2-3
V gene: TRBV30
D gene: TRBD2

CDR3 protein: CASSPGGVNNEQFF
CDR3 DNA: TGTGCCAGCAGTCCCGGGGGGGTCAACAATGAGCAGTTCTTC
clone size: few
J gene: TRBJ2-1
V gene: TRBV28
D gene: TRBD2

CDR3 protein: CASSVTVRWADTQYF
CDR3 DNA: TGTGCCAGCAGCGTAACGGTTAGATGGGCAGATACGCAGTATTTT
clone size: .
J gene: TRBJ2-3
V gene: TRBV9
D gene: .

CDR3 protein: CASSSEVGGYTF
CDR3 DNA: TGTGCCAGTAGTTCTGAGGTGGGGGGCTACACCTTC
clone size: .
J gene: TRBJ1-2
V gene: TRBV19
D gene: .

CDR3 protein: CASSMDTGELFF
CDR3 DNA: TGTGCCAGCAGCATGGACACCGGGGAGCTGTTTTTT
clone size: .
J gene: TRBJ2-2
V gene: TRBV7-2
D gene: .

CDR3 protein: CASSLGTVGNTEAFF
CDR3 DNA: TGCGCCAGCAGCCTCGGGACGGTGGGAAACACTGAAGCTTTCTTT
clone size: .
J gene: TRBJ1-1
V gene: TRBV4-1
D gene: .

CDR3 protein: CASSFSGTLNTEAFF
CDR3 DNA: TGTGCCAGCTCCTTCTCCGGGACATTGAACACTGAAGCTTTCTTT
clone size: .
J gene: TRBJ1-1
V gene: TRBV25-1
D gene: .

CDR3 protein: CASSVPGQSYEQYF
CDR3 DNA: TGTGCCAGCAGCGTACCGGGACAGTCCTACGAGCAGTACTTC
clone size: .
J gene: TRBJ2-7
V gene: TRBV6-6
D gene: TRBD1

CDR3 protein: CAWSHTGDYGYTF
CDR3 DNA: TGTGCCTGGAGTCATACAGGAGACTATGGCTACACCTTC
clone size: .
J gene: TRBJ1-2
V gene: TRBV30
D gene: .

CDR3 protein: CASSESPRGELFF
CDR3 DNA: TGTGCCAGCAGTGAATCCCCCCGCGGGGAGCTGTTTTTT
clone size: .
J gene: TRBJ2-2
V gene: TRBV2
D gene: .

CDR3 protein: CASGSDRARYTEAFF
CDR3 DNA: TGTGCCAGCGGCTCGGACAGGGCGAGGTACACTGAAGCTTTCTTT
clone size: .
J gene: TRBJ1-1
V gene: TRBV6-5
D gene: TRBD1

CDR3 protein: CASSPSYEQYF
CDR3 DNA: TGTGCCAGCAGCCCGTCATACGAGCAGTACTTC
clone size: .
J gene: TRBJ2-7
V gene: TRBV5-8
D gene: .

CDR3 protein: CASSSTGTGQGTQYF
CDR3 DNA: TGCGCCAGCAGCTCCACCGGGACAGGTCAAGGGACCCAGTACTTC
clone size: .
J gene: TRBJ2-5
V gene: TRBV5-1
D gene: TRBD1

CDR3 protein: CAISAGTSGGRETDTQYF
CDR3 DNA: TGTGCCATCAGTGCCGGGACTAGCGGGGGTAGAGAGACAGATACGCAGTATTTT
clone size: .
J gene: TRBJ2-3
V gene: TRBV10-3
D gene: TRBD2

CDR3 protein: CASSLEQGRGEKLFF
CDR3 DNA: TGTGCCAGCAGCTTAGAGCAGGGGAGGGGTGAAAAACTGTTTTTT
clone size: .
J gene: TRBJ1-4
V gene: TRBV7-2
D gene: .

CDR3 protein: CAISDTLRTEAFF
CDR3 DNA: TGTGCCATCAGTGATACGTTAAGGACTGAAGCTTTCTTT
clone size: few
J gene: TRBJ1-1
V gene: TRBV10-3
D gene: .

CDR3 protein: CAWRETGQITNTQYF
CDR3 DNA: TGTGCCTGGAGAGAGACAGGACAAATCACCAATACGCAGTATTTT
clone size: .
J gene: TRBJ2-3
V gene: TRBV30
D gene: .

CDR3 protein: CASSQSRGNYGYTF
CDR3 DNA: TGCGCCAGCAGCCAATCCAGGGGGAACTATGGCTACACCTTC
clone size: few
J gene: TRBJ1-2
V gene: TRBV4-3
D gene: TRBD1

CDR3 protein: CASNHGTVLNQPQHF
CDR3 DNA: TGTGCCAGTAACCACGGCACCGTATTAAATCAGCCCCAGCATTTT
clone size: few
J gene: TRBJ1-5
V gene: TRBV19
D gene: .

CDR3 protein: CASRTQPWADTQYF
CDR3 DNA: TGCGCCAGCAGGACACAGCCCTGGGCAGATACGCAGTATTTT
clone size: few
J gene: TRBJ2-3
V gene: TRBV5-1
D gene: .

CDR3 protein: CASSLGGAGITEAFF
CDR3 DNA: TGTGCCAGCAGCTTAGGCGGCGCAGGAATCACTGAAGCTTTCTTT
clone size: few
J gene: TRBJ1-1
V gene: TRBV2
D gene: .

CDR3 protein: CASTTGDRSGNTIYF
CDR3 DNA: TGTGCCAGCACTACAGGGGACAGGTCGGGAAACACCATATATTTT
clone size: .
J gene: TRBJ1-3
V gene: TRBV6-1
D gene: TRBD1

CDR3 protein: CASSQQSSYNSPLHF
CDR3 DNA: TGCGCCAGCAGCCAGCAGAGCTCCTATAATTCACCCCTCCACTTT
clone size: .
J gene: TRBJ1-6
V gene: TRBV4-3
D gene: .

CDR3 protein: CASSQEKRGIYNEQFF
CDR3 DNA: TGTGCCAGCAGCCAAGAAAAGCGGGGGATCTACAATGAGCAGTTCTTC
clone size: once
J gene: TRBJ2-1
V gene: TRBV4-2
D gene: TRBD2

CDR3 protein: CAWSRGPGELFF
CDR3 DNA: TGTGCCTGGAGTCGGGGTCCCGGGGAGCTGTTTTTT
clone size: .
J gene: TRBJ2-2
V gene: TRBV30
D gene: .

CDR3 protein: CASSPLAGPQETQYF
CDR3 DNA: TGTGCCAGCAGCCCACTAGCGGGGCCCCAAGAGACCCAGTACTTC
clone size: .
J gene: TRBJ2-5
V gene: TRBV7-3
D gene: TRBD2

CDR3 protein: CASSGRDRGSYEQYF
CDR3 DNA: TGTGCCAGCAGTGGCCGGGACAGGGGGTCCTACGAGCAGTACTTC
clone size: .
J gene: TRBJ2-7
V gene: TRBV6-1
D gene: TRBD1

CDR3 protein: CASSPQGIGREPQHF
CDR3 DNA: TGTGCCAGCAGCCCTCAGGGGATAGGCAGAGAGCCCCAGCATTTT
clone size: .
J gene: TRBJ1-5
V gene: TRBV11-2
D gene: .

CDR3 protein: CASSSSGAPISEAFF
CDR3 DNA: TGTGCCAGCAGCTCGTCGGGGGCGCCCATCTCTGAAGCTTTCTTT
clone size: .
J gene: TRBJ1-1
V gene: TRBV7-2
D gene: .

CDR3 protein: CASSDIWGNEQFF
CDR3 DNA: TGTGCCAGCAGTGACATATGGGGCAATGAGCAGTTCTTC
clone size: .
J gene: TRBJ2-1
V gene: TRBV6-4
D gene: .

CDR3 protein: CASSPQGYTEAFF
CDR3 DNA: TGTGCCAGCAGCCCGCAGGGTTACACTGAAGCTTTCTTT
clone size: .
J gene: TRBJ1-1
V gene: TRBV7-9
D gene: .

CDR3 protein: CASSHLTYRGGYTF
CDR3 DNA: TGCGCCAGCAGCCATCTTACCTACAGGGGTGGCTACACCTTC
clone size: .
J gene: TRBJ1-2
V gene: TRBV4-3
D gene: TRBD1

CDR3 protein: CASSLGQGTRTTLIYGYTF
CDR3 DNA: TGTGCCAGCAGCTTGGGACAGGGAACACGCACAACATTGATCTATGGCTACACCTTC
clone size: .
J gene: TRBJ1-2
V gene: TRBV5-6
D gene: TRBD1

CDR3 protein: CASSPDGNSNQPQHF
CDR3 DNA: TGTGCCAGCAGTCCCGACGGGAATAGCAATCAGCCCCAGCATTTT
clone size: .
J gene: TRBJ1-5
V gene: TRBV6-5
D gene: .

CDR3 protein: CASSPSGGVTEAFF
CDR3 DNA: TGTGCCAGTAGTCCTTCAGGAGGGGTCACTGAAGCTTTCTTT
clone size: many
J gene: TRBJ1-1
V gene: TRBV19
D gene: .

CDR3 protein: CASSGGQNSNYEQYF
CDR3 DNA: TGTGCCAGCAGCGGGGGACAAAATTCTAACTACGAGCAGTACTTC
clone size: .
J gene: TRBJ2-7
V gene: TRBV9
D gene: .

CDR3 protein: CASSLSPSHWYEQYF
CDR3 DNA: TGTGCCAGCAGTTTATCGCCCTCTCACTGGTACGAGCAGTACTTC
clone size: .
J gene: TRBJ2-7
V gene: TRBV27
D gene: .

CDR3 protein: CASSEGVTDTQYF
CDR3 DNA: TGTGCCAGCTCGGAGGGAGTCACAGATACGCAGTATTTT
clone size: .
J gene: TRBJ2-3
V gene: TRBV18
D gene: .

CDR3 protein: CASSYGTGRYEQYF
CDR3 DNA: TGTGCCAGCAGTTACGGGACAGGGCGGTACGAGCAGTACTTC
clone size: .
J gene: TRBJ2-7
V gene: TRBV6-5
D gene: TRBD1